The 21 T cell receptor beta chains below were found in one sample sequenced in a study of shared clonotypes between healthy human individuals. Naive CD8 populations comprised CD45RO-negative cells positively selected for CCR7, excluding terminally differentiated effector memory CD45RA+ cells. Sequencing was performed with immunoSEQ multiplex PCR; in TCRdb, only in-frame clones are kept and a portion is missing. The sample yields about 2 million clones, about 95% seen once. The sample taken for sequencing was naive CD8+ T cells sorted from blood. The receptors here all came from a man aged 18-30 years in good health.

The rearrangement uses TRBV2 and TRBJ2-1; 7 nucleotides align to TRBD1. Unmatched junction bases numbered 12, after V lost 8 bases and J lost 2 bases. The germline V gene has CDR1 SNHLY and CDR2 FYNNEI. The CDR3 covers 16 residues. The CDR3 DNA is TGTGCCAGCGGGAGAATAGACAGGGAAACCTACAATGAGCAGTTCTTC. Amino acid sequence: CASGRIDRETYNEQFF.

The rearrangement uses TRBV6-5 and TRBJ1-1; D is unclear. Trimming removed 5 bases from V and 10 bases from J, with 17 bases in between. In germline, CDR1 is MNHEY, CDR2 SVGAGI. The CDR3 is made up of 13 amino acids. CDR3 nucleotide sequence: TGTGCCAGCAGTGGCCGTACCCGGGAGGCAGCTTTCTTT. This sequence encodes CASSGRTREAAFF.

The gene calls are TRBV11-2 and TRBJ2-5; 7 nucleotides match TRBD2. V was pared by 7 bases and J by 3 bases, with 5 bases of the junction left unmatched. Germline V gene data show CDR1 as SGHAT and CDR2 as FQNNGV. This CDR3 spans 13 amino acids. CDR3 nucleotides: TGTGCCAGCACCCCGACTAGCAAAGAGACCCAGTACTTC. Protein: CASTPTSKETQYF.

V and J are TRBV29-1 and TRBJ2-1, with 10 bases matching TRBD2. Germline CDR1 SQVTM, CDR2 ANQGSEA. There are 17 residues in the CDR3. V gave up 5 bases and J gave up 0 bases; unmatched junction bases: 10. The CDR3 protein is CSVLGLAEESSYNEQFF. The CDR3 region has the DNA TGCAGCGTTCTTGGACTAGCGGAGGAGAGCTCCTACAATGAGCAGTTCTTC.

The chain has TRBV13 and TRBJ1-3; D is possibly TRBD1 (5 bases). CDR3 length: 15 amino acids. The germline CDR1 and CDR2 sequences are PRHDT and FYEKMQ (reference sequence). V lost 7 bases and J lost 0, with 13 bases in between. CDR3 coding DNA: TGTGCCAGCACCGAGGGGACGGGCTCTGGAAACACCATATATTTT. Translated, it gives CASTEGTGSGNTIYF.

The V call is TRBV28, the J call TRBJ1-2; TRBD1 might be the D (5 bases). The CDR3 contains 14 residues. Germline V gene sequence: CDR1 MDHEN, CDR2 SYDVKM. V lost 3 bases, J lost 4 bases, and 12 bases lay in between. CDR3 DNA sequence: TGTGCCAGCAGTTTTCAGGGAACGGTCTATGGCTACACCTTC. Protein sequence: CASSFQGTVYGYTF.

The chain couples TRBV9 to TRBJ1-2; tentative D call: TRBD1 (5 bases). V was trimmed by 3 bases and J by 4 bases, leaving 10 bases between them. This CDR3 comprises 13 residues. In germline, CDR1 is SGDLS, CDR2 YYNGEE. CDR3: CASSEQVTYGYTF. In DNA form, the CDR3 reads TGTGCCAGCAGCGAACAGGTAACCTATGGCTACACCTTC.

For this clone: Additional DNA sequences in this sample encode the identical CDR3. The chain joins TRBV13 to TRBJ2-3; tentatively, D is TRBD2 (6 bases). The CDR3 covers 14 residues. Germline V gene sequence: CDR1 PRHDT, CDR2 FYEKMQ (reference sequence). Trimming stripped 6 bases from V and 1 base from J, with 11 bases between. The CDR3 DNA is TGTGCCAGCAGTACGCGGGGAGGCACAGATACGCAGTATTTT. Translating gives CASSTRGGTDTQYF.

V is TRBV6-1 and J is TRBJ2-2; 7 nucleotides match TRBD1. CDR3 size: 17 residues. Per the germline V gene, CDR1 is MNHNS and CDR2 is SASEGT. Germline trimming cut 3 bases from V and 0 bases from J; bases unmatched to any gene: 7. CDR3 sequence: CASSDPEGAPNTGELFF. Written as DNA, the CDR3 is TGTGCCAGCAGTGACCCCGAGGGGGCCCCGAACACCGGGGAGCTGTTTTTT.

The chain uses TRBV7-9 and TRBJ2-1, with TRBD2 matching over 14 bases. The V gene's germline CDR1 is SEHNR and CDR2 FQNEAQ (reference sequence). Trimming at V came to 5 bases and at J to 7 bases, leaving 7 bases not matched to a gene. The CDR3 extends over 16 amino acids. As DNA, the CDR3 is TGTGCCAGCAGCCCTAACGGACTAGCGGGGGGAAATGAGCAGTTCTTC. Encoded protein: CASSPNGLAGGNEQFF.

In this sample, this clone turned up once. The CDR3 DNA is TGTGCCAGCAGCTTAGCCCCACCCGATGGGCAGTACTTC. This sequence encodes CASSLAPPDGQYF. This rearrangement joins TRBV11-2 to TRBJ2-7; D unresolved. The CDR3 consists of 13 residues. V shed 1 base and J shed 9 bases, with 13 bases lying between them. Germline V gene sequence: CDR1 SGHAT, CDR2 FQNNGV.

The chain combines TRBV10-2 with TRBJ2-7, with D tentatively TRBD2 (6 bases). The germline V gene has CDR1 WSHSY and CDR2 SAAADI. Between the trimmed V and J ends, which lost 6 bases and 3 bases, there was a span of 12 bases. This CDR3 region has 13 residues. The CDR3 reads CASRERGLYEQYF. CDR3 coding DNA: TGCGCCAGCAGGGAGAGGGGACTCTACGAGCAGTACTTC.

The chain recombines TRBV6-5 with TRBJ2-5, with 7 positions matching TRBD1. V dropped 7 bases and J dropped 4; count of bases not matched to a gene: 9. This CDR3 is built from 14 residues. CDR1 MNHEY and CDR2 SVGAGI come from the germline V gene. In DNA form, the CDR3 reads TGTGCCAGCACCTTAGCAGGGGGTTCAGAGACCCAGTACTTC. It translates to CASTLAGGSETQYF.

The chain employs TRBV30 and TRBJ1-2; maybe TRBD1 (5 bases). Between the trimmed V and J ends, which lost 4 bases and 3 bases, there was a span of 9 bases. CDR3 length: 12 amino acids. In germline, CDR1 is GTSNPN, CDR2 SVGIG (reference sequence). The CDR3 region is CAWTRQYYGYTF. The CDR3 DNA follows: TGTGCCTGGACTAGACAGTACTATGGCTACACCTTC.

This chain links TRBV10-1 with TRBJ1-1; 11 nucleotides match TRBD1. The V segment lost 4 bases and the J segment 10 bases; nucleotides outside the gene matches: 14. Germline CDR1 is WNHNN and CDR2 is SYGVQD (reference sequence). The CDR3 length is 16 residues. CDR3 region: CASSARLGTGGFGAFF. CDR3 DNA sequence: TGCGCCAGCAGTGCAAGACTCGGGACAGGGGGATTCGGAGCTTTCTTT.

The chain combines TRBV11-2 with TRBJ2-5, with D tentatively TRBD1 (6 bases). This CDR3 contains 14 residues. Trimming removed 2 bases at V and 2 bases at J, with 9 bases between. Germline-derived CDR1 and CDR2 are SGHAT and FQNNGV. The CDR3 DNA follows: TGTGCCAGCAGCTTACGAGGGGGTCAAGAGACCCAGTACTTC. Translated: CASSLRGGQETQYF. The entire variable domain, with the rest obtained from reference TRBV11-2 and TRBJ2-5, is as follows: EAGVAQSPRYKIIEKRQSVAFWCNPISGHATLYWYQQILGQGPKLLIQFQNNGVVDDSQLPKDRFSAERLKGVDSTLKIQPAKLEDSAVYLCASSLRGGQETQYFGPGTRLLVL.

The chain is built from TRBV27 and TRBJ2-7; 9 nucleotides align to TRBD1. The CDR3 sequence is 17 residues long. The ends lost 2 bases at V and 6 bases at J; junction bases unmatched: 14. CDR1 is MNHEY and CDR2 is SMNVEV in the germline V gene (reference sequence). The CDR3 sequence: CASSLRGASDRGIEQYF. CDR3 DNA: TGTGCCAGCAGTTTACGAGGGGCCTCGGACAGGGGCATCGAGCAGTACTTC.

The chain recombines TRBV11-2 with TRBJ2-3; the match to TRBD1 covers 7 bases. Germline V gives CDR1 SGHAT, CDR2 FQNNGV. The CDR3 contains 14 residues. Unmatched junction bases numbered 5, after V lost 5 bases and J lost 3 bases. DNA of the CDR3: TGTGCCAGCAGCCTTGACAGGGTGACAGATACGCAGTATTTT. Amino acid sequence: CASSLDRVTDTQYF.

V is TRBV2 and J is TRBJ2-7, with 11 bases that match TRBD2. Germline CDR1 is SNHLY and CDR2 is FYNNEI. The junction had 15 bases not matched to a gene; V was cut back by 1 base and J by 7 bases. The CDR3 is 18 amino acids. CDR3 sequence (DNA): TGTGCCAGCAGTGAAGGACCGGTGAAGACTAGCGGGGCGAGGGAGCAGTACTTC. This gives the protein CASSEGPVKTSGAREQYF.

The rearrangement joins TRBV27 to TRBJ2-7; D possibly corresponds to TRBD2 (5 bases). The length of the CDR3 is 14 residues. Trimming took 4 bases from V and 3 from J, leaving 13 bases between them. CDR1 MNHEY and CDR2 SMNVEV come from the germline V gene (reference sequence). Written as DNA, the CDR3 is TGTGCCAGCAGTTCACGGGGATTTGGCTACGAGCAGTACTTC. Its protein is CASSSRGFGYEQYF.

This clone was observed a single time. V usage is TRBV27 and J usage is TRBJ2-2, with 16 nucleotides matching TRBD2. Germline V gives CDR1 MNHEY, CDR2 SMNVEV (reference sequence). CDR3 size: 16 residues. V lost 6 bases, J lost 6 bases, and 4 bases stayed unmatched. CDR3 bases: TGTGCCAGCAGCCTCGGGACTAGCGGGAGGGCCGGGGAGCTGTTTTTT. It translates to CASSLGTSGRAGELFF.